One sample yielded the 12 T cell receptor beta chains listed below, sequenced in a study of beta chain features in type 1 diabetes. Antigens of these TCRs are unknown. The authors reverse transcribed all of the isolated RNA, so sequencing captured expressed TCRB transcripts. Method: immunoSEQ multiplex PCR; TCRdb's copy keeps in-frame clones and lacks some. The sample records around 650,000 clones, over 10% being singletons. General study findings and limits: Shortening that was moderate but significant affected the TCRB CDR3s of Type 1 diabetes patients in all four CD4+ subsets.

The sequenced material came from naive CD4+ T cells from blood. Receptors originate from a man aged 25 to 40 with type 1 diabetes.

The table lists this clone with a few counts. J is TRBJ2-5 and V is TRBV5-1; D is ambiguous. V dropped 2 bases and J dropped 1 base, with 9 bases sitting between them. In germline, CDR1 is SGHRS, CDR2 YFSETQ. CDR3 size: 14 residues. CDR3 loop: CASSFYETQETQYF. CDR3 DNA sequence: TGCGCCAGCAGCTTCTACGAAACCCAAGAGACCCAGTACTTC. The full variable domain, with the rest looked up from reference TRBV5-1 and TRBJ2-5, is KAGVTQTPRYLIKTRGQQVTLSCSPISGHRSVSWYQQTPGQGLQFLFEYFSETQRNKGNFPGRFSGRQFSNSRSEMNVSTLELGDSALYLCASSFYETQETQYFGPGTRLLVL.

V is TRBV7-2 and J is TRBJ1-1; no clear D gene. Germline values: CDR1 SGHTA, CDR2 FQGNSA. V lost 5 bases, J lost 2 bases, and 21 bases lay in between. The CDR3 loop spans 17 amino acids. CDR3 sequence: CASSAATDPPFNTEAFF. As DNA, the CDR3 is TGTGCCAGCAGCGCGGCAACAGACCCACCTTTCAACACTGAAGCTTTCTTT.

The chain has TRBV6-6 and TRBJ1-5; TRBD1 might be the D (5 bases). Between the trimmed V and J ends, which lost 8 bases and 6 bases, there was a span of 17 bases. The CDR3 consists of 14 residues. CDR1 is MNHNY and CDR2 is SVGAGI in the germline V gene (reference sequence). CDR3 in DNA: TGTGCCAGCGGGGCATGGGGGGAGGGTCAGCCCCAGCATTTT. Translation gives CASGAWGEGQPQHF.

This chain links TRBV7-2 with TRBJ2-1; D unclear. The ends were cut back, 5 bases at V and 9 bases at J, with 14 bases in the middle. The CDR3 has 13 amino acids. Germline V gives CDR1 SGHTA, CDR2 FQGNSA. This chain's CDR3 is CASSGVLWTEQFF. For the CDR3, the DNA is TGTGCCAGCAGCGGGGTTCTATGGACTGAGCAGTTCTTC.

This clone was counted a few times. This sample includes further DNA sequences coding for the same CDR3. The rearrangement joins TRBV30 to TRBJ2-5; D perhaps matches TRBD2 (5 bases). CDR3 length: 12 amino acids. Germline lookup yields CDR1 GTSNPN and CDR2 SVGIG (reference sequence). Trimming removed 2 bases from V and 5 bases from J, with 9 bases in between. In nucleotides, the CDR3 is TGTGCCTGGAGTCCCCGAGGGGAGACCCAGTACTTC. It yields the protein CAWSPRGETQYF.

This clone was observed a handful of times. This chain connects TRBV30 to TRBJ2-7; TRBD1 aligns across 8 bases. V was pared by 1 base and J by 2 bases, with 4 bases of the junction left unmatched. The CDR3 loop spans 14 amino acids. The germline CDR1 and CDR2 sequences are GTSNPN and SVGIG (reference sequence). CDR3 loop: CAWSGDRRAYEQYF. CDR3 nucleotide sequence: TGTGCCTGGAGTGGGGACAGGAGAGCCTACGAGCAGTACTTC. The entire variable domain, with the rest obtained from reference TRBV30 and TRBJ2-7, is as follows: SQTIHQWPATLVQPVGSPLSLECTVEGTSNPNLYWYRQAAGRGLQLLFYSVGIGQISSEVPQNLSASRPQDRQFILSSKKLLLSDSGFYLCAWSGDRRAYEQYFGPGTRLTVT.

This clone was seen a few times. CDR3 amino acids: CASSQWGVGTDTQYF. In nucleotides, the CDR3 is TGTGCCAGCAGCCAATGGGGCGTCGGCACAGATACGCAGTATTTT. The chain is built from TRBV14 and TRBJ2-3, with a tentative D call TRBD1 (5 bases). V was trimmed by 2 bases and J by 1 base, leaving 10 bases between them. This CDR3 has 15 residues. In germline, CDR1 is SGHDN, CDR2 FVKESK.

In this sample, this clone turned up a few times. This chain links TRBV1 with TRBJ2-7; the table names TRBD1, a call not compared with the DNA. TRBV1 is noted as a pseudogene. This CDR3 comprises 16 residues. The chain's CDR3 is CTSSRPRTPSSYEQYF. The CDR3 nucleotides read TGCACCAGCAGCCGACCCCGGACACCATCCTCCTACGAGCAGTACTTC.

There are a few counts of this clone. This same CDR3 is encoded by further DNA sequences in the sample. The CDR3 protein is CASSLGNQETQYF. CDR3 DNA sequence: TGTGCCAGCAGCTTAGGCAACCAAGAGACCCAGTACTTC. The V and J genes are TRBV11-2 and TRBJ2-5; no clear D gene. CDR3 length: 13 amino acids. CDR1 SGHAT and CDR2 FQNNGV come from the germline V gene. Trimming removed 1 base at V and 0 bases at J, with 3 bases between. Complete variable domain (other parts from reference TRBV11-2 and TRBJ2-5): EAGVAQSPRYKIIEKRQSVAFWCNPISGHATLYWYQQILGQGPKLLIQFQNNGVVDDSQLPKDRFSAERLKGVDSTLKIQPAKLEDSAVYLCASSLGNQETQYFGPGTRLLVL.

About this clone: Other DNA sequences in this specimen translate into the identical CDR3. The chain links TRBV9 to TRBJ1-5, with D perhaps TRBD1 (5 bases). V shed 0 bases and J shed 2 bases, with 9 bases lying between them. Germline V gives CDR1 SGDLS, CDR2 YYNGEE. The CDR3 is made up of 15 amino acids. The CDR3 sequence: CASSVAGDGNQPQHF. The CDR3 DNA reads as TGTGCCAGCAGCGTAGCGGGGGACGGCAATCAGCCCCAGCATTTT.

This clone was detected a few times. The chain is built from TRBV11-1 and TRBJ1-5; D not resolved. CDR3 size: 13 residues. The germline V gene has CDR1 SGHAT and CDR2 FQDESV (reference sequence). Trimming took 2 bases from V and 7 from J, leaving 9 bases between them. In DNA form, the CDR3 reads TGTGCCAGCAGCTTAACCCCATCACAGCCCCAGCATTTT. Amino acid sequence: CASSLTPSQPQHF.

This clone was seen a few times. The CDR3 loop is CASSVYQGGNEQFF. The CDR3, as DNA: TGTGCCAGCAGCGTATACCAGGGTGGAAATGAGCAGTTCTTC. The chain is built from TRBV9 and TRBJ2-1; D is perhaps TRBD1 (5 bases). This CDR3 has 14 residues. Germline values: CDR1 SGDLS, CDR2 YYNGEE. V was shortened by 1 base and J by 7 bases, with 12 bases between the two germline ends.